The present T cell receptor beta chain was sequenced within a study of T cell clonality in common variable immunodeficiency (dated by TCRdb to the mid-2010s). The paper's findings and limits, for the study overall: CVID TCRbeta sequences were reported to have fewer deletions and N-nucleotide insertions and to lack highly modified clones with 13 or more V deletions. TCRbeta clonality was higher in CVID subjects than in healthy controls (t-test p = 0.018), and the increase was most characteristic of about a third of subjects. Differences among patients in the CVID cohort limited the correlations between repertoire features and clinical complications. Even though DNA input was the same, control samples had an average of approximately 82,000 unique sequences each, compared with approximately 32,000 in CVID samples. Fewer TCRbeta clones were shared among CVID subjects than among healthy controls (p < 0.0001). According to the authors, figuring out what caused the increased clonality in CVID would require sequencing the repertoires of T cell subpopulations.

For sequencing, equivalent amounts of genomic DNA were input from CVID and control samples. For every sample, a 60 bp segment covering the rearranged TCRbeta CDR3 region was amplified and then sequenced. The immunoSEQ assay, a bias-corrected multiplex PCR combined with high-throughput sequencing, was used to amplify TCRbeta. As for the authors' bioinformatics: Every unique nucleotide sequence counted as a clone and was annotated with V, D and J genes, copy number and frequency. Sequences were labeled productive if in frame, and non-productive if out of frame or containing stop codons. Clonality was calculated from Shannon's entropy as previously described. The predicted amino acid sequences of productive clones were used to derive the mean CDR3 Kyte-Doolittle hydropathy. The R hclust function was used to hierarchically cluster scaled V gene usage with Manhattan distance and complete linkage. Clone sharing by CDR3 amino acid sequence was assessed by resampling 12 repertoires per group over 100 rounds. The repertoires were searched for approximately 70 published EBV-specific and a few hundred published CMV-specific TCRbeta sequences. Two CVID samples yielding fewer than 10,000 sequences were excluded from analysis, leaving under 45 CVID repertoires. TCRdb provides this immuneACCESS table in a form limited to in-frame rearrangements. Some clones are lacking; in checked studies, under half of them reflect an unresolved V gene, and why the rest are absent is not known. The V and J calls and clone size come from that table; D and trimming were worked out from the DNA. This sample was tabulated with 30,000 to 40,000 clones, among which there are no singletons. The ten largest clones add up to 6.7% of the sample.

This clone was seen ten or more times. It lacks a known antigen. Standard criteria were used to diagnose CVID, namely serum IgG, IgA and/or IgM reduced below the normal range together with specific antibody deficiency. A total of 44 subjects (approximately 15 female and around 30 male; age range about 9 to 64 years, mean age roughly 38) were included in the CVID group. Most CVID patients and most healthy controls were of Caucasian heritage. All CVID subjects had received replacement immunoglobulin therapy for at least one year at the time of study participation. No CVID subject was ill or taking immunomodulatory or immunosuppressive medication when blood was collected. Heparinized peripheral whole blood samples of roughly 5 to 8 ml were obtained from each donor. TCRbeta CDR3 repertoires were sequenced from genomic DNA of adults with common variable immune deficiency (CVID) and healthy adult controls. Diluted blood was subjected to density centrifugation over Hypaque 1077 or Ficoll-Paque for isolation of peripheral blood mononuclear cells. Genomic DNA was obtained from unsorted mononuclear cells through either Qiagen column purification or a centrifugation-based method.

The clonotype comes from a human donor with common variable immunodeficiency. Sequences were obtained from peripheral blood mononuclear cells.

The CDR3 protein: CASSQRALAGGFAGELFF. The sequenced CDR3 bases are TGTGCCAGCAGCCAGAGAGCTCTAGCGGGAGGTTTCGCCGGGGAG. The chain uses TRBV3-1 (or the pseudogene TRBV3-2) and TRBJ2-2; a stretch of 11 junction bases matches TRBD2. The sequence runs out 3 residues before the end of the CDR3; the remainder is reconstructed from the germline J gene. Trimming leaves V shorter by 3 bases and J shorter by 6 bases, with the junction holding 12 bases beyond the gene matches. In the germline V gene (reference sequence), CDR1 corresponds to LGHDT and CDR2 to YNNKEL. The CDR3 goes from the cysteine to the phenylalanine over 18 residues. Sequencing covers 45 bases of the CDR3, shown here with the frame starting at base 1.